Detailed here is one T cell receptor beta chain. This sample was taken from a study of T cells in Graves' hyperthyroidism and ophthalmopathy. Amplified TCR beta CDR3 regions derived from RNA transcripts. The TCR CDR3 was amplified in a first-round RT-PCR using the HTBI primer set. TCRdb redid the calling of the multiplex PCR reads with MiXCR, one entry per CDR3 protein. The sample carries hundreds of thousands of distinct CDR3 sequences, about a sixth recorded once. CDR1 is LNHDA and CDR2 is SQIVND in the germline V gene (reference sequence). The CDR3 extends over 13 amino acids. Trimming left V 3 bases short and J 4 bases short, with 6 bases between. Ophthalmopathy patients had Clinical Activity Score at least 3, NOSPECS grade at least 4, duration under 3 months. Clinicians diagnosed patients from clinical symptoms, serum thyroxine and TRAb, thyroid ultrasound and orbital computed tomography.

Sequenced input: blood. This chain connects TRBV19 to TRBJ2-2; no clear D gene. This receptor was obtained from a woman under 30 with Graves' ophthalmopathy. CDR3 sequence (DNA): TGTGCCAGTAGTATGACGGTCACCGGGGAGCTGTTTTTT. Protein: CASSMTVTGELFF. The whole variable domain, remainder taken from reference TRBV19 and TRBJ2-2, is DGGITQSPKYLFRKEGQNVTLSCEQNLNHDAMYWYRQDPGQGLRLIYYSQIVNDFQKGDIAEGYSVSREKKESFPLTVTSAQKNPTAFYLCASSMTVTGELFFGEGSRLTVL.